These 29 T cell receptor beta chains share one sample of origin, sequenced in a study of cytomegalovirus exposure and HLA in healthy donors. Assay: immunoSEQ multiplex PCR; the TCRdb copy retains only in-frame clones and omits some. The sample holds about 79,000 clones, 93% seen once. Sequencing used PBMCs. Source of these receptors: a woman aged 25 to 45 in good health and CMV-seronegative.

This rearrangement joins TRBV14 to TRBJ2-7; D is undetermined. Trimming removed 1 base from V and 3 bases from J, with 7 bases in between. The CDR3 loop spans 13 amino acids. Per the germline V gene, CDR1 is SGHDN and CDR2 is FVKESK. The CDR3 here is CASSQVMRYEQYF. Written as DNA, the CDR3 is TGTGCCAGCAGCCAAGTTATGCGCTACGAGCAGTACTTC.

This sequence joins TRBV6-5 and TRBJ2-5, with D possibly TRBD2 on 5 matching bases. The CDR3 consists of 14 residues. Between the trimmed V and J ends, which lost 4 bases and 5 bases, there was a span of 14 bases. The germline CDR1 and CDR2 sequences are MNHEY and SVGAGI. The CDR3 DNA follows: TGTGCCAGCAGTTCACGCACCAGAGGGGAGACCCAGTACTTC. Translating gives CASSSRTRGETQYF.

V gene TRBV7-7 combines with J gene TRBJ2-7, with 9 bases that match TRBD1. Germline V gives CDR1 SSHAT, CDR2 FNYEAQ (reference sequence). Trimming at V came to 1 base and at J to 2 bases, leaving 15 bases not matched to a gene. The length of the CDR3 is 19 residues. CDR3 in amino acids: CASSLEGTGSLPTPYEQYF. The CDR3 DNA reads as TGTGCCAGCAGCTTAGAGGGGACAGGGTCACTCCCAACCCCCTACGAGCAGTACTTC.

The V call is TRBV29-1, the J call TRBJ2-5, with D perhaps matching TRBD2 (6 bases). V shed 6 bases and J shed 3 bases, with 20 bases lying between them. Germline-derived CDR1 and CDR2 are SQVTM and ANQGSEA. The CDR3 is made up of 15 amino acids. CDR3 sequence: CSVGEFGGYKETQYF. DNA for the CDR3: TGCAGCGTGGGGGAGTTTGGGGGGTACAAAGAGACCCAGTACTTC. Full variable domain (remainder filled in from reference TRBV29-1 and TRBJ2-5): SAVISQKPSRDICQRGTSLTIQCQVDSQVTMMFWYRQQPGQSLTLIATANQGSEATYESGFVIDKFPISRPNLTFSTLTVSNMSPEDSSIYLCSVGEFGGYKETQYFGPGTRLLVL.

The rearrangement uses TRBV10-1 and TRBJ2-2; maybe TRBD2 (5 bases). The CDR3 loop spans 16 amino acids. The germline V gene encodes CDR1 WNHNN and CDR2 SYGVQD (reference sequence). V dropped 4 bases and J dropped 3 bases, with 15 bases sitting between them. The DNA for the CDR3 is TGCGCCAGCAGTGGACGAGACCCGAGGGACACCGGGGAGCTGTTTTTT. It translates to CASSGRDPRDTGELFF.

The V gene is TRBV4-3, the J gene TRBJ2-2; tentative D call: TRBD1 (9 bases). The ends were cut back, 0 bases at V and 3 bases at J, with 17 bases in the middle. Germline-derived CDR1 and CDR2 are LGHNA and YSLEER. The CDR3 covers 18 residues. CDR3 in DNA: TGCGCCAGCAGCCAAGATCTCGGGGGGGACAGGGACACCGGGGAGCTGTTTTTT. It codes for CASSQDLGGDRDTGELFF.

For the CDR3, the DNA is TGTGCCAGCAGCCACGACAGGGCCCAAGAGACCCAGTACTTC. Its translation: CASSHDRAQETQYF. The chain is built from TRBV7-9 and TRBJ2-5; 7 nucleotides line up with TRBD1. Germline V gene data show CDR1 as SEHNR and CDR2 as FQNEAQ (reference sequence). The CDR3 runs 14 residues. V lost 5 bases to trimming and J lost 1 base; unmatched junction nucleotides: 4.

This clone appeared a single time. V is TRBV6-5 and J is TRBJ2-2; no clear D. V was clipped by 6 bases and J by 3 bases, with 5 bases between them. Germline loops: CDR1 MNHEY, CDR2 SVGAGI. The CDR3 extends over 12 amino acids. The CDR3 loop is CASRRYTGELFF. The CDR3 DNA sequence: TGTGCCAGCAGGCGCTACACCGGGGAGCTGTTTTTT.

This chain connects TRBV19 to TRBJ2-1, with TRBD2 matching over 10 bases. Germline V gene data show CDR1 as LNHDA and CDR2 as SQIVND (reference sequence). V lost 5 bases to trimming and J lost 2 bases; unmatched junction nucleotides: 6. The CDR3 length is 16 residues. The CDR3 DNA follows: TGTGCCAGTAGTGGGCCTAGCGGGGGTCCCTACAATGAGCAGTTCTTC. It is translated as CASSGPSGGPYNEQFF. The entire variable domain, with the rest obtained from reference TRBV19 and TRBJ2-1, is as follows: DGGITQSPKYLFRKEGQNVTLSCEQNLNHDAMYWYRQDPGQGLRLIYYSQIVNDFQKGDIAEGYSVSREKKESFPLTVTSAQKNPTAFYLCASSGPSGGPYNEQFFGPGTRLTVL.

This clone was recorded only once. This sequence joins TRBV30 and TRBJ1-3; D unclear. The CDR3 consists of 13 residues. Trimming removed 3 bases at V and 0 bases at J, with 6 bases between. Looked up from germline, CDR1 is GTSNPN and CDR2 is SVGIG (reference sequence). This CDR3 is CAWRVSSGNTIYF. The CDR3 coding sequence is TGTGCCTGGAGGGTGAGCTCTGGAAACACCATATATTTT.

The chain joins TRBV9 to TRBJ2-2; 7 bases are a match to TRBD2. J lost 7 bases, V lost 0 bases, and 3 bases had no gene match. Germline CDR1 SGDLS, CDR2 YYNGEE. The CDR3 is 14 amino acids. The CDR3 region is CASSVVGEGGELFF. DNA of the CDR3: TGTGCCAGCAGCGTAGTCGGGGAGGGCGGGGAGCTGTTTTTT.

This chain joins TRBV18 and TRBJ1-1; D possibly corresponds to TRBD1 (5 bases). Deletions cut 3 bases from V and 1 base from J, with 12 bases between. Looked up from germline, CDR1 is KGHSH and CDR2 is LQKENI. This CDR3 is built from 15 residues. This CDR3 is CASSPPAGPNTEAFF. Here the CDR3 DNA reads TGTGCCAGCTCACCGCCGGCAGGGCCGAACACTGAAGCTTTCTTT. Looking up the rest from reference TRBV18 and TRBJ1-1 gives the full variable domain: NAGVMQNPRHLVRRRGQEARLRCSPMKGHSHVYWYRQLPEEGLKFMVYLQKENIIDESGMPKERFSAEFPKEGPSILRIQQVVRGDSAAYFCASSPPAGPNTEAFFGQGTRLTVV.

The chain has TRBV9 and TRBJ2-7; no reliable D call. CDR3 length: 15 amino acids. Germline CDR1 SGDLS, CDR2 YYNGEE. Trimming shortened V by 4 bases and J by 0 bases, and 14 bases separated the two germline ends. The CDR3 reads CASSSRATLSYEQYF. The DNA of the CDR3 is TGTGCCAGCAGCTCTAGAGCCACACTCTCCTACGAGCAGTACTTC.

The CDR3 DNA reads as TGTGCCAGCCGCCGGTGGGGGGGGGAGCAGTTCTTC. Its protein is CASRRWGGEQFF. The chain employs TRBV27 and TRBJ2-1, with TRBD2 identical over 7 bases. Germline V gene lookup returns CDR1 MNHEY and CDR2 SMNVEV (reference sequence). The CDR3 contains 12 residues. J was trimmed by 10 bases and V by 8 bases; bases with no gene match: 8.

V and J are TRBV30 and TRBJ2-2; D remains unclear. CDR3 length equals 15 residues. V lost 4 bases to trimming and J lost 5 bases, with 17 bases between them. Per germline, CDR1 GTSNPN and CDR2 SVGIG (reference sequence). CDR3 coding DNA: TGTGCCTGGAATTCCCGCCTAGTGCGGACCGGGGAGCTGTTTTTT. Translating it yields CAWNSRLVRTGELFF.

The V gene is TRBV25-1, the J gene TRBJ2-7; D unclear. Trimming took 3 bases from V and 6 from J, leaving 6 bases between them. Germline CDR1 and CDR2: MGHDK and SYGVNS. The length of the CDR3 is 11 residues. This CDR3 reads CASSDLFEQYF. CDR3 sequence (DNA): TGTGCCAGCAGTGACCTTTTCGAGCAGTACTTC.

The chain employs TRBV28 and TRBJ2-7; TRBD1 agrees at 9 bases. Germline trimming cut 4 bases from V and 1 base from J; bases unmatched to any gene: 17. Germline V gives CDR1 MDHEN, CDR2 SYDVKM. This CDR3 region has 19 residues. As DNA, the CDR3 is TGTGCCAGCAGTTCGAGATGGGGACAGGGCCTTCTACCTTCCTACGAGCAGTACTTC. This translates into CASSSRWGQGLLPSYEQYF. Full variable domain (missing parts from reference TRBV28 and TRBJ2-7): DVKVTQSSRYLVKRTGEKVFLECVQDMDHENMFWYRQDPGLGLRLIYFSYDVKMKEKGDIPEGYSVSREKKERFSLILESASTNQTSMYLCASSSRWGQGLLPSYEQYFGPGTRLTVT.

J is TRBJ1-6 and V is TRBV7-6; weak D call: TRBD1 (6 bases). V lost 5 bases and J lost 10, with 18 bases in between. The CDR3 runs to 15 residues. CDR1 is SGHVS and CDR2 is FNYEAQ in the germline V gene. This CDR3 is CASSRTGWGSSPLHF. The CDR3 DNA sequence: TGTGCCAGCAGCCGAACAGGGTGGGGGAGCTCACCCCTCCACTTT.

V is TRBV18 and J is TRBJ1-5; 7 positions agree with TRBD1. The CDR3 runs 14 residues. The V gene's germline CDR1 is KGHSH and CDR2 LQKENI. V lost 2 bases, J lost 7 bases, and 5 bases stayed unmatched. CDR3 protein: CASSPVGGRQPQHF. CDR3 sequence (DNA): TGTGCCAGCTCACCAGTAGGGGGCCGGCAGCCCCAGCATTTT. The full variable domain, its missing parts supplied by reference TRBV18 and TRBJ1-5, is NAGVMQNPRHLVRRRGQEARLRCSPMKGHSHVYWYRQLPEEGLKFMVYLQKENIIDESGMPKERFSAEFPKEGPSILRIQQVVRGDSAAYFCASSPVGGRQPQHFGDGTRLSIL.

This clone was counted a single time. V and J are TRBV30 and TRBJ2-3, with 10 bases that match TRBD2. Unmatched junction bases numbered 7, after V lost 3 bases and J lost 4 bases. The length of the CDR3 is 15 residues. Per germline, CDR1 GTSNPN and CDR2 SVGIG (reference sequence). The CDR3 protein is CAWSAGTSASDTQYF. The DNA of the CDR3 is TGTGCCTGGAGCGCCGGGACTAGCGCGTCAGATACGCAGTATTTT.

The CDR3: CASSLVGSGSLYNEQFF. The DNA of the CDR3 is TGCGCCAGCAGCTTGGTTGGTAGCGGGAGCCTTTACAATGAGCAGTTCTTC. The V and J genes are TRBV5-1 and TRBJ2-1; 9 bases map to TRBD2. V lost 0 bases, J lost 4 bases, and 8 bases stayed unmatched. The germline CDR1 and CDR2 sequences are SGHRS and YFSETQ. The CDR3 is made up of 17 amino acids. The entire variable domain, with the rest obtained from reference TRBV5-1 and TRBJ2-1, is as follows: KAGVTQTPRYLIKTRGQQVTLSCSPISGHRSVSWYQQTPGQGLQFLFEYFSETQRNKGNFPGRFSGRQFSNSRSEMNVSTLELGDSALYLCASSLVGSGSLYNEQFFGPGTRLTVL.

This chain links TRBV4-2 with TRBJ2-1; a possible D gene is TRBD2 (6 bases). The V and J ends lost 6 bases and 0 bases respectively, with 15 bases between them. Germline V lookup: CDR1 LGHNA, CDR2 YNFKEQ. The CDR3 contains 16 residues. The chain's CDR3 is CASRHIGDSSYNEQFF. The CDR3 DNA sequence: TGTGCCAGCAGACATATCGGGGACTCCTCCTACAATGAGCAGTTCTTC.

In this sample, this clone turned up once. The V and J genes are TRBV28 and TRBJ2-7; possible D gene TRBD1, 5 bases. The germline V gene encodes CDR1 MDHEN and CDR2 SYDVKM. This CDR3 is 12 amino acids long. Trimming took 7 bases from V and 4 from J, leaving 11 bases between them. The CDR3 region has the DNA TGTGCCAGCAACCAGGACACATACGAGCAGTACTTC. It specifies CASNQDTYEQYF.

The gene calls are TRBV7-3 and TRBJ2-5; 9 nucleotides agree with TRBD2. J was trimmed by 5 bases and V by 1 base; bases with no gene match: 8. The CDR3 sequence is 16 residues long. Germline-derived CDR1 and CDR2 are SGHTA and FQGTGA. CDR3 DNA sequence: TGTGCCAGCAGCTTAAACCGAGCGGGGGGCCGGGAGACCCAGTACTTC. Translated, it gives CASSLNRAGGRETQYF.

This sequence joins TRBV7-9 and TRBJ2-6, with D unclear. This CDR3 region has 18 residues. The V and J ends lost 2 bases and 4 bases respectively, with 18 bases between them. Germline V gene lookup returns CDR1 SEHNR and CDR2 FQNEAQ (reference sequence). The CDR3 coding sequence is TGTGCCAGCAGCTTAAGGTGGCAGACTTTGGAAGGGGCCAACGTCCTGACTTTC. Its protein is CASSLRWQTLEGANVLTF.

The rearrangement uses TRBV7-2 and TRBJ2-4; TRBD2 agrees at 9 bases. The CDR3 has 16 residues. Trimming took 1 base from V and 12 from J; bases not matched to a gene: 13. CDR1 is SGHTA, CDR2 FQGNSA, per germline. The CDR3 coding sequence is TGTGCCAGCAGCTTAGTCGGGAGATCTAGCGGGACCTCTCAGTACTTC. Its translation: CASSLVGRSSGTSQYF.

V gene TRBV6-5 combines with J gene TRBJ1-1; D is possibly TRBD1 (6 bases). Germline CDR1 MNHEY, CDR2 SVGAGI. This CDR3 comprises 14 residues. V was cut by 2 bases and J by 1 base, with 8 bases left in between. CDR3 sequence: CASSYAGENTEAFF. The CDR3 coding sequence is TGTGCCAGCAGTTACGCAGGGGAGAACACTGAAGCTTTCTTT.

The chain is built from TRBV28 and TRBJ1-3; 7 nucleotides align to TRBD1. The CDR3 extends over 16 amino acids. Trimming cost V 5 bases and J 2 bases; bases outside gene matches: 9. Germline V gene data show CDR1 as MDHEN and CDR2 as SYDVKM. The CDR3 spells CASSPTLGTAGNTIYF. CDR3 nucleotide sequence: TGTGCCAGCAGTCCTACCTTAGGGACAGCTGGAAACACCATATATTTT.

This clone has a single count. V is TRBV27 and J is TRBJ2-7, with 7 bases matching TRBD2. CDR1 is MNHEY, CDR2 SMNVEV, per germline (reference sequence). The V gene end was trimmed by 0 bases and the J gene end by 0 bases; junction bases not matched to a gene: 2. There are 15 residues in the CDR3. The CDR3 spells CASSLSRTSSYEQYF. DNA of the CDR3: TGTGCCAGCAGTTTATCCCGGACTAGCTCCTACGAGCAGTACTTC.